The present T cell receptor beta chain was sequenced within a study of T cells in localized non-small cell lung cancer. Study-level results: There were a median 57 of the top 100 tumor clones appearing in adjacent lung. An association was observed between higher blood T cell density and longer overall survival.

The CDR3 spans 15 residues. The V end lost 0 bases, the J end lost 6 bases, and 14 bases lay between the germline ends. Germline V gene lookup returns CDR1 SGHTA and CDR2 FQGNSA. Regarding this clone: The antigen is not known.

Measured with immunoSEQ multiplex PCR; TCRdb has only the in-frame clones, and not every one. The sample records about 72,000 clones, 84% being singletons. This clonotype originated in a female donor older than 55 with stage I lung adenocarcinoma. This chain uses TRBV7-2 with TRBJ1-1, with a tentative D call TRBD1 (6 bases). The source was peripheral blood, collected before any cancer treatment. In nucleotides, the CDR3 is TGTGCCAGCAGCTTAGCAGGGGAGGGGGGCGCTGAAGCTTTCTTT. Its translation: CASSLAGEGGAEAFF.